This TCR beta chain was found in a study (dated by TCRdb to the mid-2010s). With respect to the entire study: The study examined whether tumor-infiltrating Tregs in breast cancer are drawn from blood Tregs or arise in situ by conversion from other CD4+ T cell subsets. General conclusions and limits of the study: The validation in the larger cohort was limited to a single TCR beta V-J rearrangement instead of whole repertoires. The TCR alpha and beta sequences of tumor-infiltrating Tregs showed the greatest overlap with tumor naive CD4+ T cells, followed by blood naive CD4+ T cells. Tumor memory CD4+ T cell TCR gene usage clustered with blood and lymph node memory CD4+ cells and lymph node naive CD4+ cells.

Full-length TCR variable regions were amplified by 5' RACE PCR with constant-region reverse primers, and semi-nested PCR with Nested Universal Primer A was subsequently performed. The ReliaPrep RNA Cell Miniprep System was used to extract total RNA, which was then reverse transcribed into 5'RACE-ready cDNA with the SMARTer RACE 5'/3' Kit. Full-length TCR alpha and beta libraries were barcoded with multiplex adaptors and sequenced on an Illumina MiSeq. In the paper's pipeline: Sequencing data were pooled across the five patients for each of nine subset-tissue groups and compared by unsupervised clustering of TCR gene usage. Repertoire similarity was calculated with the Morisita-Horn index, weighting shared sequences by their contribution to each repertoire. TCRdb applied fastp at Q25 and MiXCR to the public reads, then kept only in-frame beta chains. Each CDR3 protein appears once, grouped with its most common genes and DNA. V and J calls and clone size were set by TCRdb, not the authors. Present in this sample are roughly 40,000 distinct CDR3 sequences, 29% of which were seen just once. Roughly 3.5% of the sample comes from the top ten.

Memory CD4+ T cells were isolated as CD4+CD45RO+CD25- cells. Tregs, naive and memory CD4+ T cells from tumor, blood and ipsilateral draining lymph nodes of about five breast cancer patients underwent full-length TCR alpha and beta sequencing. Tumor tissue and lymph nodes obtained from ipsilateral axillary dissection were perfused with PBS, minced and then digested with collagenase I and hyaluronidase. Mononuclear cells from lymph nodes or less than 65 ml of peripheral blood were isolated by Ficoll density gradient centrifugation. A purity exceeding 90% was confirmed by FACS for the sorted cell populations. For this clonotype: Its binding antigen is unknown. Nothing much larger sits one base from this clone, and base qualities are not available.

Measured from the cysteine to the phenylalanine, the CDR3 is 16 residues long. Of all the DNA, just the CDR3 is kept, 48 bases in frame from base 1. CDR1 MNHNY and CDR2 SVGAGI are derived from the germline V gene (reference sequence). V is clipped by 2 bases and J by 6 bases, and the sequence between their germline boundaries is 20 bases long. The rearrangement combines TRBV6-6 with TRBJ2-7, and TRBD2 may be the D gene, going by 6 matching bases. The sequence derives from a female donor with breast cancer. The sample was memory CD4+ T cells sorted from a lymph node. The sample's cell subset or site label, decoded: memory CD4+ T cells, CD4+CD45RO+CD25-. The nucleotides are TGTGCCAGCAGTTACCAAGCGTTACCCCCAGCGGGCGAGCAGTACTTC. Translated, it reads CASSYQALPPAGEQYF.